Listed below are T cell receptor beta chains from one sample, sequenced in a study of cytomegalovirus exposure and HLA in healthy donors. Using immunoSEQ multiplex PCR, the repertoire was profiled, and TCRdb retains in-frame clones only, with some absent. The sample carries 80,000 to 100,000 clones, 73% recorded once. Specimen: PBMCs. These receptor sequences come from a middle-aged man in good health and CMV-seronegative. CDR3s include the opening cysteine and the closing phenylalanine or tryptophan. The D gene is left open where the match is weak. Clone size, where shown, is once, few, many, or a class for clones that have expanded.

abundance,d_gene,j_gene,v_gene,CDR3aa,CDR3nt
NA,NA,TRBJ2-7,TRBV6-1,CASSLRGGTREQYF,TGTGCCAGCAGCCTGCGAGGGGGTACTCGGGAGCAGTACTTC
few,NA,TRBJ2-6,TRBV6-1,CAAGEESSGANVLTF,TGTGCCGCCGGCGAGGAAAGCTCTGGGGCCAACGTCCTGACTTTC
NA,NA,TRBJ1-5,TRBV28,CASSWGQGSQPQHF,TGTGCCAGCAGCTGGGGGCAGGGAAGTCAGCCCCAGCATTTT
NA,NA,TRBJ2-4,TRBV9,CASSVGGAKNIQYF,TGTGCCAGCAGCGTAGGAGGAGCCAAAAACATTCAGTACTTC
NA,NA,TRBJ2-3,TRBV5-1,CASSLVSNKDTQYF,TGCGCCAGCAGCTTGGTAAGCAATAAAGATACGCAGTATTTT
NA,NA,TRBJ2-1,TRBV7-9,CASSLIVGSGSYNEQFF,TGTGCCAGCAGCCTCATCGTGGGTAGCGGCTCCTACAATGAGCAGTTCTTC
NA,TRBD1,TRBJ1-5,TRBV28,CASRKTGGSNQPQHF,TGTGCCAGCAGGAAGACAGGGGGGAGCAATCAGCCCCAGCATTTT
NA,NA,TRBJ2-2,TRBV9,CASSVASSQNTGELFF,TGTGCCAGCAGCGTAGCTAGTTCACAGAACACCGGGGAGCTGTTTTTT
NA,NA,TRBJ2-7,TRBV7-9,CASSPRQTKYEQYF,TGTGCCAGCAGCCCCCGACAGACGAAATACGAGCAGTACTTC
NA,NA,TRBJ1-1,TRBV21-1,CASSKDSRAEAFF,TGTGCCAGCAGCAAGGACTCTAGGGCTGAAGCTTTCTTT
once,TRBD1,TRBJ2-6,TRBV27,CASSYQGGAGANVLTF,TGTGCCAGCAGTTACCAAGGGGGCGCTGGGGCCAACGTCCTGACTTTC
NA,TRBD2,TRBJ2-3,TRBV28,CASSLLRGGGTDTQYF,TGTGCCAGCAGTTTGCTCCGCGGGGGGGGCACAGATACGCAGTATTTT
few,NA,TRBJ1-6,TRBV6-5,CASTQGKNSPLHF,TGTGCCAGCACTCAGGGGAAGAATTCACCCCTCCACTTT
NA,TRBD1,TRBJ1-1,TRBV5-1,CASLPGQGGTEAFF,TGCGCCAGCCTCCCCGGACAGGGTGGGACTGAAGCTTTCTTT
NA,TRBD2,TRBJ2-5,TRBV6-5,CASSFGLAGVQETQYF,TGTGCCAGCAGTTTCGGACTAGCGGGGGTCCAAGAGACCCAGTACTTC
NA,NA,TRBJ2-6,TRBV12-5,CASGLSPPDSYSGANVLTF,TGTGCTAGTGGTTTGTCTCCCCCGGACTCATACTCTGGGGCCAACGTCCTGACTTTC
NA,TRBD2,TRBJ2-3,TRBV9,CASSVQSGDRTDTQYF,TGTGCCAGCAGCGTACAAAGCGGGGACCGCACAGATACGCAGTATTTT
NA,NA,TRBJ2-7,TRBV5-1,CASSLQGDEQYF,TGCGCCAGCAGTTTACAGGGCGACGAGCAGTACTTC
NA,NA,TRBJ1-5,TRBV6-1,CASSEDRVGVGAQHF,TGTGCCAGCAGTGAAGACAGGGTGGGAGTAGGGGCCCAGCATTTT
NA,TRBD2,TRBJ2-5,TRBV5-1,CASRRDYNQETQYF,TGCGCCAGCCGCCGGGACTATAATCAAGAGACCCAGTACTTC
NA,NA,TRBJ1-2,TRBV4-3,CASSQVEGGRNYGYTF,TGCGCCAGCAGCCAGGTGGAAGGAGGCCGTAACTATGGCTACACCTTC
NA,NA,TRBJ1-4,TRBV5-1,CASSLQTGFEEKLFF,TGCGCCAGCAGCCTACAGACAGGTTTCGAGGAAAAACTGTTTTTT
NA,NA,TRBJ2-7,TRBV18,CASSPPIQGDVGEQYF,TGTGCCAGCTCACCTCCTATACAGGGTGACGTCGGCGAGCAGTACTTC
NA,TRBD2,TRBJ2-1,TRBV27,CASRLAGRYNEQFF,TGTGCCAGCAGGCTAGCGGGTCGCTACAATGAGCAGTTCTTC
NA,NA,TRBJ2-2,TRBV11-2,CASSHITGLVNTGELFF,TGTGCCAGCAGCCACATTACAGGGCTGGTTAACACCGGGGAGCTGTTTTTT
NA,NA,TRBJ2-3,TRBV25-1,CASSEEEASTDTQYF,TGTGCCAGCAGTGAGGAGGAAGCTAGCACAGATACGCAGTATTTT
NA,TRBD1,TRBJ2-5,TRBV29-1,CSVFVPGQGVYETQYF,TGCAGCGTTTTTGTTCCGGGACAGGGGGTTTATGAGACCCAGTACTTC
NA,NA,TRBJ2-5,TRBV6-1,CASSGTVYQETQYF,TGTGCCAGCAGTGGGACAGTGTACCAAGAGACCCAGTACTTC
NA,NA,TRBJ2-4,TRBV5-1,CASSFEGFLAKNIQYF,TGCGCCAGCAGCTTCGAGGGATTCCTAGCCAAAAACATTCAGTACTTC
NA,NA,TRBJ2-3,TRBV6-6,CASSYFGSSTDTQYF,TGTGCCAGCAGTTATTTCGGGTCTAGCACAGATACGCAGTATTTT
NA,TRBD1,TRBJ1-5,TRBV6-1,CASSGQGGGPQHF,TGTGCCAGCAGTGGACAGGGGGGTGGGCCCCAGCATTTT
once,TRBD1,TRBJ1-2,TRBV11-2,CASSLDLRDRGLNGYTF,TGTGCCAGCAGCTTAGATCTAAGGGACAGGGGGCTGAATGGCTACACCTTC
NA,NA,TRBJ1-4,TRBV5-1,CASSLVGRIGFEKLFF,TGCGCCAGCAGCTTGGTGGGGCGAATAGGTTTTGAAAAACTGTTTTTT
NA,TRBD2,TRBJ2-2,TRBV5-4,CASSKPGLAGPTGELFF,TGTGCCAGCAGCAAACCGGGACTAGCGGGCCCTACCGGGGAGCTGTTTTTT
NA,NA,TRBJ2-1,TRBV12-2,CASRFETSGVLAEQFF,TGTGCAAGTCGCTTCGAAACTAGCGGGGTCCTCGCTGAGCAGTTCTTC
few,TRBD1,TRBJ1-6,TRBV6-1,CASSGQGVSPLHF,TGTGCCAGCTCTGGGCAGGGGGTTTCACCCCTCCACTTT
NA,NA,TRBJ1-1,TRBV18,CASSPQNLGGGDTEAFF,TGTGCCAGCTCACCCCAAAATCTCGGAGGAGGGGATACTGAAGCTTTCTTT
few,NA,TRBJ1-1,TRBV1,CTRLMNTEAFF,TGCACCAGGTTAATGAACACTGAAGCTTTCTTT
NA,NA,TRBJ2-7,TRBV14,CASSPGSYEQYF,TGTGCCAGCAGCCCAGGCTCCTACGAGCAGTACTTC
NA,NA,TRBJ2-1,TRBV4-3,CASSQLTGSGEQFF,TGCGCCAGCAGCCAACTTACAGGGTCCGGTGAGCAGTTCTTC